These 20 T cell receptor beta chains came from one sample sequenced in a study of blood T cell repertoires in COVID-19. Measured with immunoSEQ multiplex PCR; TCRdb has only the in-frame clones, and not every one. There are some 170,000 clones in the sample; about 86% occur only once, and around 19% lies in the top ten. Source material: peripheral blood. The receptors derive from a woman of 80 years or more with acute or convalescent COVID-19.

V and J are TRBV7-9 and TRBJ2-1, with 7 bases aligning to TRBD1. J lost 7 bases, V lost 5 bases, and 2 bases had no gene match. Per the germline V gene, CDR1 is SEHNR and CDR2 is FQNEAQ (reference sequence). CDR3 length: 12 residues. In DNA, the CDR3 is TGTGCCAGCAGCAGACAGGGAAATGAGCAGTTCTTC. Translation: CASSRQGNEQFF.

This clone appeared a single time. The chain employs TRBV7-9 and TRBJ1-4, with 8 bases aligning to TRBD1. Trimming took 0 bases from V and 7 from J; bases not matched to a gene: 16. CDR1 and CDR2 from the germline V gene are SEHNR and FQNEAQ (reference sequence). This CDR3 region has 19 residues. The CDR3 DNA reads TGTGCCAGCAGCTTAGCCCAATCAACCCGGGACAGGCTTTTTGAAAAACTGTTTTTT. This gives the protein CASSLAQSTRDRLFEKLFF.

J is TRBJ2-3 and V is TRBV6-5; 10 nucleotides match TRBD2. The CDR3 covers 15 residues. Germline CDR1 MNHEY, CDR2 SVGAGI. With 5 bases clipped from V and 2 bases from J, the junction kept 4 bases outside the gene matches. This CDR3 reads CASSPTSGITDTQYF. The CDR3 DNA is TGTGCCAGCAGTCCTACTAGCGGGATCACAGATACGCAGTATTTT.

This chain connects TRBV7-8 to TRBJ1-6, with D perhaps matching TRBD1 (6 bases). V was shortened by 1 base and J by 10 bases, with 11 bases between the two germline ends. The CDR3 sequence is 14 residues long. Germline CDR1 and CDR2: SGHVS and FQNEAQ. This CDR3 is CASSLGGLDSPLHF. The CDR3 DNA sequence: TGTGCCAGCAGCTTAGGGGGGCTCGACTCACCCCTCCACTTT. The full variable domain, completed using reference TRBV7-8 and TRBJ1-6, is GAGVSQSPRYKVAKRGQDVALRCDPISGHVSLFWYQQALGQGPEFLTYFQNEAQLDKSGLPSDRFFAERPEGSVSTLKIQRTQQEDSAVYLCASSLGGLDSPLHFGNGTRLTVT.

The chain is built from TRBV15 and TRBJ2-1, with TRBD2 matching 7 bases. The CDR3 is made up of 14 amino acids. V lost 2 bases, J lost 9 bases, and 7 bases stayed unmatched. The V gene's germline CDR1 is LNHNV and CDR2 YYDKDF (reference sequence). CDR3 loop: CATSRQGTTTEQFF. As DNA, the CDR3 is TGTGCCACCAGCAGACAAGGGACTACGACTGAGCAGTTCTTC.

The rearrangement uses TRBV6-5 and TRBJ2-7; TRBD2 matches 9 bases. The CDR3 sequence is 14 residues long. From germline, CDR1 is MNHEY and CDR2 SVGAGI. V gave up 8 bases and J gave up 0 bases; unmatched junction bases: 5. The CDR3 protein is CASGGGGSSYEQYF. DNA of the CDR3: TGTGCCAGCGGCGGGGGGGGCAGCTCCTACGAGCAGTACTTC.

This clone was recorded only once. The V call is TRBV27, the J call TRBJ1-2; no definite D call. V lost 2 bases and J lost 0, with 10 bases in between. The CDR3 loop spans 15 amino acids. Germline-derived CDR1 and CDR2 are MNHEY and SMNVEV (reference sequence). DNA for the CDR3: TGTGCCAGCAGTTTAGGAGGGCTAGCTAACTATGGCTACACCTTC. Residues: CASSLGGLANYGYTF.

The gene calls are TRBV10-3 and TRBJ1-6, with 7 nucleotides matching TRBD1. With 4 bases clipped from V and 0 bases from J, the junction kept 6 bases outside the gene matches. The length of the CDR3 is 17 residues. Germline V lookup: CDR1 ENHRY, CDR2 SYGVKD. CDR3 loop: CAISGDRVSSYNSPLHF. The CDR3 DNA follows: TGTGCCATCAGTGGAGACAGGGTTAGCTCCTATAATTCACCCCTCCACTTT.

CDR3 DNA: TGTGCCAGCTCACCATCCCCCGGGAAGACCCAGTACTTC. Its translation is CASSPSPGKTQYF. The chain uses TRBV18 and TRBJ2-5; D possibly corresponds to TRBD2 (5 bases). Trimming took 2 bases from V and 6 from J, leaving 10 bases between them. Germline CDR1 is KGHSH and CDR2 is LQKENI. The CDR3 covers 13 residues. The entire variable domain, with the rest obtained from reference TRBV18 and TRBJ2-5, is as follows: NAGVMQNPRHLVRRRGQEARLRCSPMKGHSHVYWYRQLPEEGLKFMVYLQKENIIDESGMPKERFSAEFPKEGPSILRIQQVVRGDSAAYFCASSPSPGKTQYFGPGTRLLVL.

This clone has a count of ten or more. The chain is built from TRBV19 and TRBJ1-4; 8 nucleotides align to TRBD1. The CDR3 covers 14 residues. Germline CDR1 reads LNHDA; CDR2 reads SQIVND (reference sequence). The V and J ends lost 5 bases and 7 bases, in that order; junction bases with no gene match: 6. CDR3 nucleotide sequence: TGTGCCAGTAGTCTCGGACAGGGAGCTGAAAAACTGTTTTTT. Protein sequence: CASSLGQGAEKLFF.

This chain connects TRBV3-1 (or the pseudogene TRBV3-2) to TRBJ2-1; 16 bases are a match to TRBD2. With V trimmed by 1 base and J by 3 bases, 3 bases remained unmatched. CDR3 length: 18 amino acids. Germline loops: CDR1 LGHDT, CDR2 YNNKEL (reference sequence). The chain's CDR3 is CASSQAGLAGGIYNEQFF. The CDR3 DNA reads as TGTGCCAGCAGCCAAGCGGGACTAGCGGGAGGGATCTACAATGAGCAGTTCTTC.

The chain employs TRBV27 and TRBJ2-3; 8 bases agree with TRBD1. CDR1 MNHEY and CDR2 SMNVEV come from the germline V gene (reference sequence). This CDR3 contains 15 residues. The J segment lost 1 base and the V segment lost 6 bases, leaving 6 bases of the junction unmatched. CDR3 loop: CASRKTGAGTDTQYF. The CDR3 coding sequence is TGTGCCAGCAGAAAGACAGGGGCGGGCACAGATACGCAGTATTTT.

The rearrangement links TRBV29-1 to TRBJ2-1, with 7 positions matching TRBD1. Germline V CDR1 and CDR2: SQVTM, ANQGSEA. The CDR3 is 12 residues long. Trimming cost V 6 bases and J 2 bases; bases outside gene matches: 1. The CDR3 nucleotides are TGCAGCGTCGGGACAGCCTACAATGAGCAGTTCTTC. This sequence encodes CSVGTAYNEQFF.

CDR3 sequence reads: CASSLSSVNEQFF. As DNA, the CDR3 is TGTGCCAGCAGCTTGAGTAGCGTTAATGAGCAGTTCTTC. The chain joins TRBV7-2 to TRBJ2-1, with D perhaps TRBD2 (5 bases). V dropped 3 bases and J dropped 7 bases, with 10 bases sitting between them. Germline loops: CDR1 SGHTA, CDR2 FQGNSA. This CDR3 spans 13 amino acids.

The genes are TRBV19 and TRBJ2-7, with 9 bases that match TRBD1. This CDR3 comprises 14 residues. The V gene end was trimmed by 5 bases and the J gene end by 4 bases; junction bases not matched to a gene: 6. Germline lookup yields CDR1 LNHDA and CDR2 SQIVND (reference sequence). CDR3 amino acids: CASSARDRAYEQYF. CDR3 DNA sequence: TGTGCCAGTAGTGCCCGGGACAGGGCTTACGAGCAGTACTTC.

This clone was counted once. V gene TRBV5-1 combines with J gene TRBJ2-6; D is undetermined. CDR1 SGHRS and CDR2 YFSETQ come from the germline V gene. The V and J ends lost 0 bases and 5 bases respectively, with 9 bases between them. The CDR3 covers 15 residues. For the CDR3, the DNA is TGCGCCAGCAGCTTGGGTCAATCCAGGGCCAACGTCCTGACTTTC. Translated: CASSLGQSRANVLTF.

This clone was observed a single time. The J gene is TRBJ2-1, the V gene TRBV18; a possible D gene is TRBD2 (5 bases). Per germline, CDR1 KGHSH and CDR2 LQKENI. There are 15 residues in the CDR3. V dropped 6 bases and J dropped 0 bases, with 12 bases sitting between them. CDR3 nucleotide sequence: TGTGCCAGCTCCACGGGCGGGCTCTCCTACAATGAGCAGTTCTTC. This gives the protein CASSTGGLSYNEQFF.

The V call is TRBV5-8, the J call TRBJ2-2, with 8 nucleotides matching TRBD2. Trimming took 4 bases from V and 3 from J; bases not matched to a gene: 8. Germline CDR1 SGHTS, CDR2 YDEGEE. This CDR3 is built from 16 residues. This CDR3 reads CASSPGLAGDTGELFF. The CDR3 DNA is TGTGCCAGCAGCCCCGGACTAGCCGGGGACACCGGGGAGCTGTTTTTT.

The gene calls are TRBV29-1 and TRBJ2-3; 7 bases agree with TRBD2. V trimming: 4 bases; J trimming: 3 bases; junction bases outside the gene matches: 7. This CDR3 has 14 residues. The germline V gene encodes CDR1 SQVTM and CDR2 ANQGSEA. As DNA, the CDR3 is TGCAGCGTTGGGGCTAGCGGCCAGACAGATACGCAGTATTTT. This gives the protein CSVGASGQTDTQYF.

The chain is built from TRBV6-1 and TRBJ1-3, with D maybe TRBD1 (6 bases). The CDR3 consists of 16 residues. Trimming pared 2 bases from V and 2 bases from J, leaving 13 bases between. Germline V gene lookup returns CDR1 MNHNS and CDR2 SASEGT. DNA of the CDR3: TGTGCCAGCAGTGAAATTCAAGGGACAACTGGAAACACCATATATTTT. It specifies CASSEIQGTTGNTIYF.